The T cell receptor beta chain described here comes from a study of CD8 T cells in Susac syndrome. TCR beta sequences were obtained from blood CD8+ and CD4+ T cells. Negative isolation was used for CD8+ and CD4+ T cells, and FACS enrichment was applied to TEMRA cells. The V gene lost 2 bases and the J gene lost 7 bases, with 9 bases spanning the gap. CDR1 and CDR2 (germline): SGHTA, FQGTGA. The CDR3 extends over 14 amino acids. The RNA input was about 0.5 to 1 ug, and it was reverse transcribed with random hexamers. An immunoSEQ multiplex PCR generated amplified TCR beta CDR3 products spanning 54 Vbeta and 13 Jbeta. In TCRdb, the immunoSEQ multiplex PCR reads were re-called with MiXCR into one record per CDR3 protein. The sample consists of about 140,000 distinct CDR3 sequences, 95% of them appearing once.

Sequencing was done on a sample of CD4+ T cells from PBMCs. This sequence joins TRBV7-3 and TRBJ1-6, with D perhaps TRBD1 (5 bases). This clonotype was sampled from a human donor with Susac syndrome. The CDR3 reads CASSLGPGNSPLHF. CDR3 coding DNA: TGTGCCAGCAGCTTAGGTCCAGGGAATTCACCCCTCCACTTT.